Listed below are T cell receptor beta chains from one sample, sequenced in a study of T cell responses to AZD1222 COVID-19 vaccine. Produced via immunoSEQ multiplex PCR; TCRdb's table is partial and in-frame only. The sample consists of about 110,000 clones, roughly 85% of them appearing once. The source was peripheral blood, collected 28 days after the second AZD1222 dose. The receptors here all came from an adult who received the AZD1222 COVID-19 vaccine. The CDR3 runs from the conserved cysteine through the conserved F or W. A D gene is named only where the DNA matches it firmly. For some rows the clone size is stated as once, few or many, or as a class when expanded; others skip it.

v_call	clone_size	j_call	d_call	cdr3_aa	cdr3_nt
TRBV7-9	NA	TRBJ2-5	TRBD2	CASRAGLQQETQYF	TGTGCCAGCAGGGCGGGACTACAGCAAGAGACCCAGTACTTC
TRBV30	few	TRBJ1-1	NA	CAWRANTEAFF	TGTGCCTGGAGGGCGAACACTGAAGCTTTCTTT
TRBV7-6	NA	TRBJ1-1	TRBD1	CASSLGDRGFTEAFF	TGTGCCAGCAGCTTAGGGGACAGGGGTTTTACTGAAGCTTTCTTT
TRBV5-4	NA	TRBJ1-6	TRBD1	CASRAGQGGSPLHF	TGTGCCAGCAGGGCTGGACAGGGAGGTTCACCCCTCCACTTT
TRBV20-1	NA	TRBJ2-5	NA	CSASETTAATQYF	TGCAGTGCTAGTGAAACTACTGCTGCGACCCAGTACTTC
TRBV25-1	NA	TRBJ1-5	TRBD1	CASSGQGSNQPQHF	TGTGCCAGCTCTGGACAGGGTAGCAATCAGCCCCAGCATTTT
TRBV19	NA	TRBJ1-6	NA	CASSPTAGGGSPLHF	TGTGCCAGTAGCCCGACGGCGGGGGGAGGTTCACCCCTCCACTTT
TRBV6-2/TRBV6-3	NA	TRBJ2-7	NA	CASSYVYEQYF	TGTGCCAGCAGTTACGTTTACGAGCAGTACTTC
TRBV4-2	NA	TRBJ1-5	NA	CASSQSGPNQPQHF	TGTGCCAGCAGCCAATCCGGACCCAATCAGCCCCAGCATTTT
TRBV5-1	once	TRBJ2-7	TRBD1	CASTPRQGTYEQYF	TGCGCCAGCACGCCGCGACAGGGGACCTACGAGCAGTACTTC
TRBV30	NA	TRBJ1-2	TRBD1	CAWSVWGQGTSYGYTF	TGTGCCTGGAGTGTATGGGGACAGGGGACCTCCTATGGCTACACCTTC
TRBV11-2	NA	TRBJ1-6	NA	CASSLARAYNSPLHF	TGTGCCAGCAGCTTAGCCCGGGCCTATAATTCACCCCTCCACTTT
TRBV9	NA	TRBJ2-2	NA	CASSVGGGTGELFF	TGTGCCAGCAGCGTAGGAGGGGGGACCGGGGAGCTGTTTTTT
TRBV19	NA	TRBJ1-3	NA	CASARDVRPSGNTIYF	TGTGCCAGTGCCCGGGATGTGAGGCCCTCTGGAAACACCATATATTTT
TRBV27	NA	TRBJ1-2	NA	CASRNRGDYGYTF	TGTGCCAGCAGGAACAGAGGCGACTATGGCTACACCTTC
TRBV24-1	once	TRBJ1-5	NA	CATSDLDSDQPQHF	TGTGCCACCAGTGATCTCGACAGTGATCAGCCCCAGCATTTT
TRBV24-1	NA	TRBJ1-6	NA	CATSDFSPHTPPYNSPLHF	TGTGCCACCAGTGATTTTAGCCCCCATACACCCCCCTATAATTCACCCCTCCACTTT
TRBV12-3/TRBV12-4	NA	TRBJ2-1	TRBD1	CASRETGEQFF	TGTGCCAGCAGGGAAACAGGGGAACAGTTCTTC
TRBV13	NA	TRBJ2-2	NA	CASSLGNTGELFF	TGTGCCAGCAGCTTAGGGAACACCGGGGAGCTGTTTTTT
TRBV11-2	NA	TRBJ2-3	TRBD2	CASSLVVAGSYTDTQYF	TGTGCCAGCAGCTTAGTGGTAGCGGGGTCATACACAGATACGCAGTATTTT
TRBV3-1/TRBV3-2	NA	TRBJ2-7	TRBD1	CASSPGQGPSYEQYF	TGTGCCAGCAGCCCGGGACAGGGGCCATCCTACGAGCAGTACTTC
TRBV3-1/TRBV3-2	NA	TRBJ1-2	NA	CASSQEYGYTF	TGTGCCAGCAGCCAAGAATATGGCTACACCTTC
TRBV28	NA	TRBJ1-2	NA	CASSPPDRSNYGYTF	TGTGCCAGCAGTCCCCCCGACAGGTCTAACTATGGCTACACCTTC
TRBV10-3	NA	TRBJ1-6	NA	CAISESIRADSPLHF	TGTGCCATCAGTGAGTCGATTAGGGCGGATTCACCCCTCCACTTT
TRBV5-1	NA	TRBJ2-7	NA	CASSPRDLNYEQYF	TGCGCCAGCAGCCCCCGGGACTTGAACTACGAGCAGTACTTC
TRBV5-4	NA	TRBJ1-2	NA	CASSLDGLRGGYTF	TGTGCCAGCAGCTTGGACGGGCTAAGGGGTGGCTACACCTTC
TRBV6-4	once	TRBJ1-1	NA	CASSPGGSTEAFF	TGTGCCAGCAGTCCAGGAGGGTCCACTGAAGCTTTCTTT
TRBV5-8	NA	TRBJ2-1	TRBD2	CASSLAAGGLDEQFF	TGTGCCAGCAGCTTGGCAGCGGGGGGGTTGGATGAGCAGTTCTTC
TRBV5-1	NA	TRBJ1-2	NA	CASSVESRGYTF	TGCGCCAGCAGCGTAGAAAGCCGTGGCTACACCTTC
TRBV6-5	NA	TRBJ1-5	TRBD1	CASSPGGGQPQHF	TGTGCCAGCAGTCCAGGGGGCGGGCAGCCCCAGCATTTT
TRBV7-9	NA	TRBJ2-2	NA	CASSPRVNTGELFF	TGTGCCAGCAGCCCCCGGGTGAACACCGGGGAGCTGTTTTTT
TRBV7-9	NA	TRBJ2-7	NA	CASSVSGHLYEQYF	TGTGCCAGCAGCGTCTCGGGCCACCTTTACGAGCAGTACTTC
TRBV10-3	NA	TRBJ2-3	NA	CAIRHPGNQGADTQYF	TGTGCCATCAGACATCCCGGGAACCAAGGCGCAGATACGCAGTATTTT
TRBV7-6	once	TRBJ2-7	TRBD1	CASSIGQGVEQYF	TGTGCCAGCAGCATAGGACAGGGGGTCGAGCAGTACTTC